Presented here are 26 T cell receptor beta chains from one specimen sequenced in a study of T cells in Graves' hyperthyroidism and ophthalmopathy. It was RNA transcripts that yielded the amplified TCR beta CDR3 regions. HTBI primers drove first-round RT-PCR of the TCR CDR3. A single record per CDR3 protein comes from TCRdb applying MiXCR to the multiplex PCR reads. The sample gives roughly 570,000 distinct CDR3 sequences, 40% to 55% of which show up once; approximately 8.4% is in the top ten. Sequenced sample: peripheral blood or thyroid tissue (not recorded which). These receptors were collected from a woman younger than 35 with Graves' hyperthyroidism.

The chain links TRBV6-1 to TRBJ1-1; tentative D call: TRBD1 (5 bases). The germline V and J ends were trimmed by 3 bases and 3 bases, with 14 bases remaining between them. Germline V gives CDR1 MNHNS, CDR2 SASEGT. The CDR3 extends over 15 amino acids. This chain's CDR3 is CASSDVQVLYTEAFF. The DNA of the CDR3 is TGTGCCAGCAGTGACGTACAGGTTCTTTACACTGAAGCTTTCTTT.

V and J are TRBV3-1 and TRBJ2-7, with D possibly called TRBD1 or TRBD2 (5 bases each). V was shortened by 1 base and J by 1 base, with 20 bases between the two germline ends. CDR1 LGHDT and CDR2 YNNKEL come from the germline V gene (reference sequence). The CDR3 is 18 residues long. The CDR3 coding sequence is TGTGCCAGCAGCCAAGGAGGGGCTGCGGATCAAAAGTCCTACGAGCAGTACTTC. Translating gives CASSQGGAADQKSYEQYF.

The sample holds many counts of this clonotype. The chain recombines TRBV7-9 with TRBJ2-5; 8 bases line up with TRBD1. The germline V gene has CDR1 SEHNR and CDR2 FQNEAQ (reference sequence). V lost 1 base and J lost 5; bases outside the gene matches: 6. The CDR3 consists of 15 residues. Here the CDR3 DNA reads TGTGCCAGCAGCTTAGTAGGACAGGGATTGGAGACCCAGTACTTC. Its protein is CASSLVGQGLETQYF.

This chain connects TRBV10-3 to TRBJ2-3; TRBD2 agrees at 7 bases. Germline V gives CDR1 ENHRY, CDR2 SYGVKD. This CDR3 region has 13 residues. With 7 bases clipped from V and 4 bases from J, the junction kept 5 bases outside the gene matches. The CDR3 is CAITGGGADTQYF. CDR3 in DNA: TGTGCCATCACTGGGGGGGGTGCAGATACGCAGTATTTT.

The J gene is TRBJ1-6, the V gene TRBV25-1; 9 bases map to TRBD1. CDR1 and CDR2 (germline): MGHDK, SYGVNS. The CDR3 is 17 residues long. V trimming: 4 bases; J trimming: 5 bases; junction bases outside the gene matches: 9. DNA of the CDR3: TGTGCCAGCAGTGCTAGAGACCGGACAGGGGATAATTCACCCCTCCACTTT. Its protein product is CASSARDRTGDNSPLHF.

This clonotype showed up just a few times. CDR3 sequence: CASSYSPGTGELFF. DNA of the CDR3: TGTGCCAGCAGTTACTCACCTGGAACCGGGGAGCTGTTTTTT. The chain combines TRBV6-2 or TRBV6-3 with TRBJ2-2, with D unresolved. Trimming cost V 0 bases and J 5 bases, with 7 bases left between them. CDR3 length equals 14 residues. Germline V lookup: CDR1 MNHEY, CDR2 SVGEGT.

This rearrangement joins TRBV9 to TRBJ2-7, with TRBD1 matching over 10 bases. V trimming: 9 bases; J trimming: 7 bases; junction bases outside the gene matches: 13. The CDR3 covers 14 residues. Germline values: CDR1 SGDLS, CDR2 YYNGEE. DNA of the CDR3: TGTGCCACCGATGCCGGGACAGGGGACGGGGAGCAGTACTTC. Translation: CATDAGTGDGEQYF.

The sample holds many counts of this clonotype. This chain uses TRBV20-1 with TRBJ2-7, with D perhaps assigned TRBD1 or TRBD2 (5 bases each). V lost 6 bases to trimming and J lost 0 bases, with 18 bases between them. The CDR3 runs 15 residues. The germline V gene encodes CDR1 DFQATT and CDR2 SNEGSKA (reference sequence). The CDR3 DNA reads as TGCAGTGCCAAAGAGGGACCGGGCTTCTCCTACGAGCAGTACTTC. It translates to CSAKEGPGFSYEQYF.

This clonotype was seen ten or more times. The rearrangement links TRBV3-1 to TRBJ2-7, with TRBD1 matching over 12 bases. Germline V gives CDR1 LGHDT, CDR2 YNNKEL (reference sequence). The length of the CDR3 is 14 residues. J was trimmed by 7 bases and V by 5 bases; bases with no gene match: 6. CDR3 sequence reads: CASSRGQGAVEQYF. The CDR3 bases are TGTGCCAGCAGCAGGGGACAGGGGGCTGTGGAGCAGTACTTC.

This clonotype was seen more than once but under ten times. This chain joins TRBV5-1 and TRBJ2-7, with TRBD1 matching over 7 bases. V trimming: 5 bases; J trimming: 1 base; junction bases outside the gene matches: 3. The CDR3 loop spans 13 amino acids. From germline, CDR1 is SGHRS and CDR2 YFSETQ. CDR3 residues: CASRPTGSYEQYF. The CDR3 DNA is TGCGCCAGCAGACCGACAGGGTCCTACGAGCAGTACTTC.

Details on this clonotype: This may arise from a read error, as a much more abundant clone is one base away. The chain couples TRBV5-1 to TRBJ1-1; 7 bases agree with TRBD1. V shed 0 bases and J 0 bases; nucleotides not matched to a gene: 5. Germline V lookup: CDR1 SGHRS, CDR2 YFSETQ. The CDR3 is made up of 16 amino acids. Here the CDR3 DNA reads TGCGCCAGCAGCTTGGGGAGGGACAGCATGAACACTGAAGCTTTCTTT. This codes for CASSLGRDSMNTEAFF.

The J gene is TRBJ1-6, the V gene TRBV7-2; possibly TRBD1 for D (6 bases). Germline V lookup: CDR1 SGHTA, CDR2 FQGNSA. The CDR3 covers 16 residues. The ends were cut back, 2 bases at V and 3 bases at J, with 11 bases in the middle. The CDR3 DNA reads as TGTGCCAGCAGCTTAAGGACAGCAGTCTATAATTCACCCCTCCACTTT. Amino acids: CASSLRTAVYNSPLHF.

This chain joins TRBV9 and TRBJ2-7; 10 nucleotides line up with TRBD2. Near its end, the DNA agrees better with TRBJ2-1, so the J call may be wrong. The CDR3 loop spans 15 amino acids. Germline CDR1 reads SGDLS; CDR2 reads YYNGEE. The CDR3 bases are TGTGCCAGCAGCCTCTCTAGCGGGAGTCCTAGGGAGCAGTTCTTC. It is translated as CASSLSSGSPREQFF.

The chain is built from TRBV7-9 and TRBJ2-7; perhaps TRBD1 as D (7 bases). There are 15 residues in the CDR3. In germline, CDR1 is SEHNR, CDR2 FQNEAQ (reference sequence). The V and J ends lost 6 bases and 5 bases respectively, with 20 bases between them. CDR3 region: CASSPASSRGDEQYF. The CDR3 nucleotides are TGTGCCAGCAGTCCTGCCTCTAGCAGGGGGGACGAGCAGTACTTC.

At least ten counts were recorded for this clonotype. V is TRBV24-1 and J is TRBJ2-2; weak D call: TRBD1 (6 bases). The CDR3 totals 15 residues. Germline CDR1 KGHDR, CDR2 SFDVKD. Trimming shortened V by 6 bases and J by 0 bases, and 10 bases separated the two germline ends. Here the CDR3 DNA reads TGTGCCACCAGTAGACAGGCTGCGAACACCGGGGAGCTGTTTTTT. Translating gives CATSRQAANTGELFF.

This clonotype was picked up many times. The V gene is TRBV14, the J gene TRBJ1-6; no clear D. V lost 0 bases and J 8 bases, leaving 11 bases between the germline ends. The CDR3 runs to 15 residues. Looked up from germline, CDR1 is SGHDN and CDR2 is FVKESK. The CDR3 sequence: CASSQDALPHSPLHF. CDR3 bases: TGTGCCAGCAGCCAAGATGCGCTGCCCCATTCACCCCTCCACTTT. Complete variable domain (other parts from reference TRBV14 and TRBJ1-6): EAGVTQFPSHSVIEKGQTVTLRCDPISGHDNLYWYRRVMGKEIKFLLHFVKESKQDESGMPNNRFLAERTGGTYSTLKVQPAELEDSGVYFCASSQDALPHSPLHFGNGTRLTVT.

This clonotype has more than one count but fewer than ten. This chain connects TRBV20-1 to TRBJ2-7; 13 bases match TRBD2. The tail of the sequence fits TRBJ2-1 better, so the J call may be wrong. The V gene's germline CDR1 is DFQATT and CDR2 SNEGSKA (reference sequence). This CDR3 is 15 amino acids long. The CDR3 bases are TGCAGTGCTGTAAGGACTAGCGGGAGAGAGAATGAGCAGTTCTTC. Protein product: CSAVRTSGRENEQFF.

The CDR3 here is CASSLAVPQVRDQPQYF. CDR3 nucleotides: TGTGCCAGCAGCTTAGCGGTCCCCCAGGTACGAGATCAGCCCCAGTACTTC. The rearrangement links TRBV7-6 to TRBJ2-5; D not resolved. V was cut by 0 bases and J by 9 bases, with 23 bases left in between. Germline lookup yields CDR1 SGHVS and CDR2 FNYEAQ. This CDR3 has 17 amino acids.

CDR3 sequence reads: CSASPTSGSYEQYF. CDR3 nucleotide sequence: TGCAGTGCTAGCCCCACTAGCGGGAGCTACGAGCAGTACTTC. The J gene is TRBJ2-7, the V gene TRBV20-1, with 11 bases that match TRBD2. Germline trimming cut 3 bases from V and 3 bases from J; bases unmatched to any gene: 4. CDR1 and CDR2 from the germline V gene are DFQATT and SNEGSKA (reference sequence). The CDR3 totals 14 residues.

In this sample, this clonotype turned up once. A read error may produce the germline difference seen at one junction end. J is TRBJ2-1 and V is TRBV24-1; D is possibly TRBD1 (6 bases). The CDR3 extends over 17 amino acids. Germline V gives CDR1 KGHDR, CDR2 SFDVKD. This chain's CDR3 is CATSNFTGISSYNEQFF. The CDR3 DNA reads TGTGCCACCAGTAATTTTACAGGGATCAGCTCCTACAATGAGCAGTTCTTT.

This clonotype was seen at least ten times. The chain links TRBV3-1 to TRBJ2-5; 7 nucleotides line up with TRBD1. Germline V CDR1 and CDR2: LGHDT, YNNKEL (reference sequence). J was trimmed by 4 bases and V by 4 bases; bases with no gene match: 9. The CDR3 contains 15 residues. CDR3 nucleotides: TGTGCCAGCAGCCTTACAACAGGGGCGGGAGAGACCCAGTACTTC. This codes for CASSLTTGAGETQYF.

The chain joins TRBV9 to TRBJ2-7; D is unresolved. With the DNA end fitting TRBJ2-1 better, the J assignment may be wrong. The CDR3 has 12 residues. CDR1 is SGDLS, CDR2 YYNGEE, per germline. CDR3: CASTYPENEQFF. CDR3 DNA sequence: TGTGCCAGCACCTACCCCGAAAATGAGCAGTTCTTC.

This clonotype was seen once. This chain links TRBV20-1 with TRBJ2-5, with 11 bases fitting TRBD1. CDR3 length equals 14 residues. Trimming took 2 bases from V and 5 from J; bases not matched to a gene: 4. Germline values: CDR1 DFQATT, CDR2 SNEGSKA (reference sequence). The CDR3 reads CSARSGTGGETQYF. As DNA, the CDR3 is TGCAGTGCTAGATCAGGGACAGGGGGTGAGACCCAGTACTTC.

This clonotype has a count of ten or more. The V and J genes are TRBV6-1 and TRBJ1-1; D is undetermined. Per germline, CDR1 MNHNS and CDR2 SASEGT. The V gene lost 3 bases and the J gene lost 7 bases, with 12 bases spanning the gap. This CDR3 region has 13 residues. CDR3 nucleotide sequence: TGTGCCAGCAGTGAGCTGGTAGGATATGAAGCTTTCTTT. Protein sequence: CASSELVGYEAFF.

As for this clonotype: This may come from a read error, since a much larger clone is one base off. The CDR3 protein is CASTSGPRAGTQYF. CDR3 sequence (DNA): TGTGCCAGTACCTCGGGACCCCGGGCCGGCACCCAGTACTTC. This rearrangement joins TRBV19 to TRBJ2-5; D is perhaps TRBD1 or TRBD2 (5 bases each). This CDR3 comprises 14 residues. Germline-derived CDR1 and CDR2 are LNHDA and SQIVND (reference sequence). Trimming cost V 7 bases and J 8 bases, with 20 bases left between them. The complete variable domain, with remaining parts taken from reference TRBV19 and TRBJ2-5, reads DGGITQSPKYLFRKEGQNVTLSCEQNLNHDAMYWYRQDPGQGLRLIYYSQIVNDFQKGDIAEGYSVSREKKESFPLTVTSAQKNPTAFYLCASTSGPRAGTQYFGPGTRLLVL.

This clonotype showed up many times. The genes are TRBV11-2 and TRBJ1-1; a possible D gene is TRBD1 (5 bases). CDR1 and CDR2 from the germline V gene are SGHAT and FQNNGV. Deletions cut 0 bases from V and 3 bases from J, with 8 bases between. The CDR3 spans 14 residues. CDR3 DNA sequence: TGTGCCAGCAGCTTAGAGGGGCCCCACACTGAAGCTTTCTTT. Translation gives CASSLEGPHTEAFF.